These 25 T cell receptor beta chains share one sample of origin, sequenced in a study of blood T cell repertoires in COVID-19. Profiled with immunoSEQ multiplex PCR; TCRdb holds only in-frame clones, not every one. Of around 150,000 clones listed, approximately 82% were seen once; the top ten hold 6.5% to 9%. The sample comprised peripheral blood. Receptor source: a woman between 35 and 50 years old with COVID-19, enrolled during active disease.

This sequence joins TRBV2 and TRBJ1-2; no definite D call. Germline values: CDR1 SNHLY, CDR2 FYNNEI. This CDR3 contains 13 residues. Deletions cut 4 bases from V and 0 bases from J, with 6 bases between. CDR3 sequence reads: CASSVAANYGYTF. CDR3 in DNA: TGTGCCAGCAGTGTGGCGGCTAACTATGGCTACACCTTC.

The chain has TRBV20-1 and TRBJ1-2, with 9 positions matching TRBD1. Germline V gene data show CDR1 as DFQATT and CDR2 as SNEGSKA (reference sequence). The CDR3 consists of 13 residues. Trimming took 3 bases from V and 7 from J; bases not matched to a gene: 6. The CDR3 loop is CSASRTGEGGYTF. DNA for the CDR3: TGCAGTGCTAGTAGGACAGGGGAGGGTGGCTACACCTTC.

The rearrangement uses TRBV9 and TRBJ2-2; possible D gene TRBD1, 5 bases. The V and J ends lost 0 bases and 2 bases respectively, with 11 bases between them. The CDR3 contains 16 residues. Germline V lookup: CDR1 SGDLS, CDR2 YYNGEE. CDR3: CASSVEVRANTGELFF. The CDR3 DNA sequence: TGTGCCAGCAGCGTAGAGGTCAGGGCTAACACCGGGGAGCTGTTTTTT.

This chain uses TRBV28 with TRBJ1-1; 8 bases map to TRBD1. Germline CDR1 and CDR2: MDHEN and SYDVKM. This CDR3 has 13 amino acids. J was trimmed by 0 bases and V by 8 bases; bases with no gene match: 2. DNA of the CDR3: TGTGCCAGCGGGGGACAGGTGAACACTGAAGCTTTCTTT. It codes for CASGGQVNTEAFF.

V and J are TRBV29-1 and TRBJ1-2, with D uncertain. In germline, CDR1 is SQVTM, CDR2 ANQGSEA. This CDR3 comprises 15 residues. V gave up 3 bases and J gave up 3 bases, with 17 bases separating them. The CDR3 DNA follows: TGCAGCGTTGAGAACCGAGGAGGAGGCGACTATGGCTACACCTTC. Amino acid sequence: CSVENRGGGDYGYTF.

CDR3: CASSGGVRYAQTQETQYF. Here the CDR3 DNA reads TGTGCCAGCAGCGGAGGGGTTCGGTACGCCCAAACCCAAGAGACCCAGTACTTC. The rearrangement uses TRBV13 and TRBJ2-5, with D possibly matching TRBD2 (6 bases). CDR1 is PRHDT and CDR2 is FYEKMQ in the germline V gene (reference sequence). This CDR3 region has 18 residues. Trimming left V 5 bases short and J 1 base short, with 23 bases between.

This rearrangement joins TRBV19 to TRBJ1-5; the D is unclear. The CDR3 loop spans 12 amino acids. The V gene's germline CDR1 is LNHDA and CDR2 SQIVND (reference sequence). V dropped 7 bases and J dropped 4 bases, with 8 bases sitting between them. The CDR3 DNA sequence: TGTGCCAGTAATAAGAGGAATCAGCCCCAGCATTTT. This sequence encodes CASNKRNQPQHF.

The CDR3 nucleotides read TGTGCCAGCAGTGGTTCGGGACAGGGTAACAATGAGCAGTTCTTC. Amino acid sequence: CASSGSGQGNNEQFF. J is TRBJ2-1 and V is TRBV6-2 or TRBV6-3, with 9 bases matching TRBD1. Germline CDR1 and CDR2: MNHEY and SVGEGT. This CDR3 is 15 amino acids long. Trimming removed 5 bases from V and 5 bases from J; junction bases left unmatched: 7.

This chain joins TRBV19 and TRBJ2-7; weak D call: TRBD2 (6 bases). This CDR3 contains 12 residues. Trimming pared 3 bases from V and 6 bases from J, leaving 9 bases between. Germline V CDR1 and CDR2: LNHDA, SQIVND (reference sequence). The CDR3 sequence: CASSIYGSEQYF. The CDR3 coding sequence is TGTGCCAGTAGTATTTACGGGAGCGAGCAGTACTTC.

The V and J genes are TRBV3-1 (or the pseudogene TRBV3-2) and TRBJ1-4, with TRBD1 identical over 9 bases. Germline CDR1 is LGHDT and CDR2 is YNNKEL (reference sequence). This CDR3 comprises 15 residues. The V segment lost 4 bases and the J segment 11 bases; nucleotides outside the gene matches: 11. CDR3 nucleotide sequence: TGTGCCAGCAGCCGAGGGGGAACAGGGGGCGCGAAACTGTTTTTT. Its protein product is CASSRGGTGGAKLFF.

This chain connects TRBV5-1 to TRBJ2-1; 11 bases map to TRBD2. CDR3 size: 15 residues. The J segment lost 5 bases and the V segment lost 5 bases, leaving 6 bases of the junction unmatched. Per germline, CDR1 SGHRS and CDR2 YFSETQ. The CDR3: CASSRIAGGNNEQFF. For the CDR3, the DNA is TGCGCCAGCAGTCGAATAGCGGGAGGGAACAATGAGCAGTTCTTC.

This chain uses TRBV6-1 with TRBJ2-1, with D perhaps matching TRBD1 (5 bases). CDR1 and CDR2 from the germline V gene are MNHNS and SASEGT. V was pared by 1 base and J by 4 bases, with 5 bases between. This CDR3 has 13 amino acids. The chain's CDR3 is CASSEGQYNEQFF. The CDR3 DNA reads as TGTGCCAGCAGTGAAGGACAGTACAATGAGCAGTTCTTC.

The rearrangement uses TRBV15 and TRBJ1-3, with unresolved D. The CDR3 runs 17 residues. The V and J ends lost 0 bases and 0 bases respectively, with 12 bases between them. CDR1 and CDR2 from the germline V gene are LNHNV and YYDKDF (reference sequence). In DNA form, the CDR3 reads TGTGCCACCAGCAGAGAGATGGCTCAGGTCTCTGGAAACACCATATATTTT. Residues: CATSREMAQVSGNTIYF.

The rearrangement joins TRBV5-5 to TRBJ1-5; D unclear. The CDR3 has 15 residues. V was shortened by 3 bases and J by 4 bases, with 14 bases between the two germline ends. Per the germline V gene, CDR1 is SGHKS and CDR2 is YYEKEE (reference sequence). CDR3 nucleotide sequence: TGTGCCAGCAGCTCCTCGTCGACGGGGAATCAGCCCCAGCATTTT. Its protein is CASSSSSTGNQPQHF. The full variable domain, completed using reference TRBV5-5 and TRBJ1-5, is DAGVTQSPTHLIKTRGQQVTLRCSPISGHKSVSWYQQVLGQGPQFIFQYYEKEERGRGNFPDRFSARQFPNYSSELNVNALLLGDSALYLCASSSSSTGNQPQHFGDGTRLSIL.

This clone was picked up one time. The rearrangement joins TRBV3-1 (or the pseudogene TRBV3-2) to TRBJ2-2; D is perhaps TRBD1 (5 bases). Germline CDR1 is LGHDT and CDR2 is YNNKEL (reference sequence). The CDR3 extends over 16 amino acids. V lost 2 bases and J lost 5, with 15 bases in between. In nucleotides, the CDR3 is TGTGCCAGCAGCCAAAGGGGCAGGAGTGGGACCGGGGAGCTGTTTTTT. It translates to CASSQRGRSGTGELFF.

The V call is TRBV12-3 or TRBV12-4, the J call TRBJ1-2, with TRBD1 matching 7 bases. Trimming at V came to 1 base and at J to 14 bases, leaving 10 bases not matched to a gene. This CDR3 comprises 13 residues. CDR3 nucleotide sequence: TGTGCCAGCAGTTTAGGACAGGGACCCTCTGAAACCTTC. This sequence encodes CASSLGQGPSETF.

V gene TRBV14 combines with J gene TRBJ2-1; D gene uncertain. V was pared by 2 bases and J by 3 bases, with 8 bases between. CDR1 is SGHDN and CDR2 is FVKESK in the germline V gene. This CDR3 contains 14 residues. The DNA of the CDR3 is TGTGCCAGCAGCCAACCCTCTTTCTACAATGAGCAGTTCTTC. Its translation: CASSQPSFYNEQFF.

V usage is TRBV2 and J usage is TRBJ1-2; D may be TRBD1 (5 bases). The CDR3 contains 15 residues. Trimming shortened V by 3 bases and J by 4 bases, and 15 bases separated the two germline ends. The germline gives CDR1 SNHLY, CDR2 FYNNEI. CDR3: CASSELLRQPYGYTF. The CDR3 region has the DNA TGTGCCAGCAGTGAGTTATTAAGACAGCCCTATGGCTACACCTTC.

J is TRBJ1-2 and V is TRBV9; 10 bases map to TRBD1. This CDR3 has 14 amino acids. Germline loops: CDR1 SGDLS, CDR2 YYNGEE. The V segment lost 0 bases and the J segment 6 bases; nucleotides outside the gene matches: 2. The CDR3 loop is CASSVEGTGDGYTF. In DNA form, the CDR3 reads TGTGCCAGCAGCGTAGAGGGGACAGGGGATGGCTACACCTTC.

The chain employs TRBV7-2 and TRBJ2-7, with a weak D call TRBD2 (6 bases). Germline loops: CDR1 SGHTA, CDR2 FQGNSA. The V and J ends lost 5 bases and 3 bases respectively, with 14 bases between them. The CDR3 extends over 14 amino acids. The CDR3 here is CASSNSGIGYEQYF. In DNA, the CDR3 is TGTGCCAGCAGCAATAGCGGCATCGGCTACGAGCAGTACTTC. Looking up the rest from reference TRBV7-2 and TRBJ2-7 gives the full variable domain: GAGVSQSPSNKVTEKGKDVELRCDPISGHTALYWYRQSLGQGLEFLIYFQGNSAPDKSGLPSDRFSAERTGGSVSTLTIQRTQQEDSAVYLCASSNSGIGYEQYFGPGTRLTVT.

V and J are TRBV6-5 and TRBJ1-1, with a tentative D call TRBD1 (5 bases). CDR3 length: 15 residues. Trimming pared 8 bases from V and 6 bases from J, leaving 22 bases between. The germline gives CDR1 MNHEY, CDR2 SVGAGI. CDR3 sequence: CASLGTPSPWAEAFF. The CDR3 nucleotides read TGTGCCAGCCTCGGGACTCCTTCGCCGTGGGCTGAAGCTTTCTTT.

The CDR3 DNA reads as TGTGCCAGCTCATCAACATCGGGGGACGGGACAGATACGCAGTATTTT. Its translation is CASSSTSGDGTDTQYF. V and J are TRBV18 and TRBJ2-3; D might be TRBD2 (6 bases). CDR3 length: 16 residues. V lost 5 bases and J 3 bases, leaving 18 bases between the germline ends. CDR1 and CDR2 (germline): KGHSH, LQKENI. Together with reference TRBV18 and TRBJ2-3, the CDR3 gives the full variable domain: NAGVMQNPRHLVRRRGQEARLRCSPMKGHSHVYWYRQLPEEGLKFMVYLQKENIIDESGMPKERFSAEFPKEGPSILRIQQVVRGDSAAYFCASSSTSGDGTDTQYFGPGTRLTVL.

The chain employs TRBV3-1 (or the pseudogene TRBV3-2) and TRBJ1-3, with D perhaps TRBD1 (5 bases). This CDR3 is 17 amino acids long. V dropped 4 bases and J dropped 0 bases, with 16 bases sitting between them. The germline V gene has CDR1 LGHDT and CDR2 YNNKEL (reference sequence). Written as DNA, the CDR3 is TGTGCCAGCAGCCCAACGACAGTGGGCGTCTCTGGAAACACCATATATTTT. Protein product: CASSPTTVGVSGNTIYF.

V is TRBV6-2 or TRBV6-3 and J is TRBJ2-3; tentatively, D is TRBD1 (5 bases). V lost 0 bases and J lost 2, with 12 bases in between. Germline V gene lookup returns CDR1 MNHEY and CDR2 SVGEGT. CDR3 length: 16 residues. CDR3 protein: CASSYSSSQVTDTQYF. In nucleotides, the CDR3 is TGTGCCAGCAGTTACTCGTCTTCACAGGTCACAGATACGCAGTATTTT.

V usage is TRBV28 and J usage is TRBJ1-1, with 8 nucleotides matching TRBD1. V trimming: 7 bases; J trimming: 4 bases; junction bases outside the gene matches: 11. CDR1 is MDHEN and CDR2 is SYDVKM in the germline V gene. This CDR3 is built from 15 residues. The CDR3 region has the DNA TGTGCCAGCATCCTGGGGGCAGGGGGCGGCACTGAAGCTTTCTTT. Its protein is CASILGAGGGTEAFF.